These 14 T cell receptor beta chains came from one sample sequenced in a study of blood T cell repertoires in COVID-19. The data were produced by immunoSEQ multiplex PCR, yet TCRdb's version contains in-frame clones alone and is incomplete. The sample lists about 18,000 clones; 91% were seen once. Sequencing input: peripheral blood. These receptors came from a human donor in a cohort sampled during active COVID-19.

This clone was seen a single time. This chain uses TRBV6-5 with TRBJ1-2; 9 positions agree with TRBD1. The trim removed 6 bases at V and 4 bases at J, leaving 3 bases unmatched. The CDR3 extends over 13 amino acids. Germline CDR1 reads MNHEY; CDR2 reads SVGAGI. The CDR3 here is CASRRGQGYGYTF. CDR3 DNA sequence: TGTGCCAGCAGACGGGGACAGGGCTATGGCTACACCTTC.

The chain has TRBV10-3 and TRBJ1-2, with 11 bases lining up with TRBD1. This CDR3 spans 14 amino acids. Germline V gives CDR1 ENHRY, CDR2 SYGVKD. J lost 7 bases, V lost 7 bases, and 8 bases had no gene match. DNA of the CDR3: TGTGCCATCATGGTCGGACAGGGGGCAACTGGCTACACCTTC. Encoded protein: CAIMVGQGATGYTF.

This clone was observed a few times. The V call is TRBV6-2 or TRBV6-3, the J call TRBJ1-1; TRBD1 agrees at 7 bases. The J segment lost 8 bases and the V segment lost 2 bases, leaving 5 bases of the junction unmatched. In germline, CDR1 is MNHEY, CDR2 SVGEGT. The CDR3 runs 13 residues. CDR3 in amino acids: CASSYPDRREAFF. The CDR3 DNA sequence: TGTGCCAGCAGTTACCCGGACAGGAGAGAAGCTTTCTTT.

The chain combines TRBV30 with TRBJ1-1; 9 bases match TRBD1. The CDR3 length is 16 residues. Germline CDR1 is GTSNPN and CDR2 is SVGIG (reference sequence). Unmatched junction bases numbered 7, after V lost 1 base and J lost 1 base. The CDR3 DNA reads TGTGCCTGGAGTGGACCGGGACAGGGAAAGAACACTGAAGCTTTCTTT. The encoded protein is CAWSGPGQGKNTEAFF.

The V call is TRBV24-1, the J call TRBJ1-5; D perhaps matches TRBD1 (5 bases). V lost 5 bases and J 7 bases, leaving 11 bases between the germline ends. The germline CDR1 and CDR2 sequences are KGHDR and SFDVKD. The CDR3 sequence is 13 residues long. The CDR3 spells CATSVREGQPQHF. CDR3 DNA sequence: TGTGCCACCAGTGTCAGGGAGGGACAGCCCCAGCATTTT.

The chain has TRBV7-9 and TRBJ2-7; 9 bases line up with TRBD1. V was clipped by 2 bases and J by 2 bases; unmatched bases: 4. The CDR3 totals 15 residues. CDR1 is SEHNR, CDR2 FQNEAQ, per germline (reference sequence). The CDR3 region has the DNA TGTGCCAGCAGCTTAACCGGGACAGGGCCCTACGAGCAGTACTTC. Amino acid sequence: CASSLTGTGPYEQYF.

V gene TRBV9 combines with J gene TRBJ2-5; 10 bases align to TRBD2. The CDR3 sequence is 15 residues long. Germline CDR1 is SGDLS and CDR2 is YYNGEE. Trimming cost V 4 bases and J 4 bases; bases outside gene matches: 7. The CDR3 nucleotides are TGTGCCAGCAGCCCGACCGGGACTAGCGTAGAGACCCAGTACTTC. As protein: CASSPTGTSVETQYF.

This chain links TRBV12-3 or TRBV12-4 with TRBJ2-1; D is perhaps TRBD2 (6 bases). V was cut by 6 bases and J by 8 bases, with 14 bases left in between. The CDR3 is made up of 13 amino acids. The CDR3 loop reads CASSDPGVDEQFF. The CDR3 nucleotides are TGTGCCAGCAGCGACCCGGGGGTGGATGAGCAGTTCTTC.

This clone was seen once. This rearrangement joins TRBV27 to TRBJ2-2; 10 bases agree with TRBD1. Germline-derived CDR1 and CDR2 are MNHEY and SMNVEV (reference sequence). Trimming removed 6 bases from V and 3 bases from J; junction bases left unmatched: 7. There are 16 residues in the CDR3. The CDR3 DNA reads TGTGCCAGCAGATCTTGGGGACAGGGGTACACCGGGGAGCTGTTTTTT. Translated: CASRSWGQGYTGELFF.

For the CDR3, the DNA is TGTGCCTGCCTCGGGTATAATTCACCCCTCCACTTT. Protein: CACLGYNSPLHF. The rearrangement links TRBV30 to TRBJ1-6, with D uncertain. This CDR3 spans 12 amino acids. Germline CDR1 and CDR2: GTSNPN and SVGIG (reference sequence). V was pared by 6 bases and J by 4 bases, with 7 bases between.

This chain uses TRBV6-5 with TRBJ2-7; TRBD2 aligns across 7 bases. V lost 6 bases and J lost 4; bases outside the gene matches: 3. CDR3 length: 12 residues. Germline CDR1 and CDR2: MNHEY and SVGAGI. CDR3 nucleotides: TGTGCCAGCAGATTGCGGGGGTACGAGCAGTACTTC. Translation gives CASRLRGYEQYF.

The chain uses TRBV29-1 and TRBJ2-1; 11 bases are a match to TRBD2. Germline V gene sequence: CDR1 SQVTM, CDR2 ANQGSEA. The junction had 6 bases not matched to a gene; V was cut back by 3 bases and J by 2 bases. The CDR3 is made up of 16 amino acids. The CDR3, as DNA: TGCAGCGTTGATGGACTAGCGGGCCCAACCTACAATGAGCAGTTCTTC. It specifies CSVDGLAGPTYNEQFF.

Only one count was recorded for this clone. The chain couples TRBV2 to TRBJ2-7; 7 bases align to TRBD1. CDR1 and CDR2 from the germline V gene are SNHLY and FYNNEI. The J segment lost 0 bases and the V segment lost 10 bases, leaving 9 bases of the junction unmatched. This CDR3 contains 14 residues. The CDR3 DNA sequence: TGTGCCACCAGAGACAGGGTGAGCTCCTACGAGCAGTACTTC. It specifies CATRDRVSSYEQYF.

This chain connects TRBV28 to TRBJ2-2, with 8 bases identical to TRBD2. The CDR3 contains 17 residues. The V segment lost 4 bases and the J segment 2 bases; nucleotides outside the gene matches: 9. Germline CDR1 and CDR2: MDHEN and SYDVKM. The CDR3 DNA follows: TGTGCCAGCAGTTCCCTCAGGGCGGGGGGAAACACCGGGGAGCTGTTTTTT. Translation gives CASSSLRAGGNTGELFF.